This T cell receptor (beta chain) was sequenced during a study of memory CD4+ T cells and cytomegalovirus serostatus (dated by TCRdb to about 2019). As for the study more broadly: The cohort included approximately 35 healthy adults from Belgium, of whom 9 were CMV seropositive and about 25 were CMV seronegative. CD4+ memory TCRbeta repertoires of a Belgian cohort with known cytomegalovirus serostatus were sequenced in order to replicate a published TCR-based CMV serostatus classifier. On the study overall, not on this receptor specifically: The results were interpreted as suggesting that the CMV-associated TCR signature is largely present in the CD4+ memory repertoire. CMV serostatus prediction reached a median bootstrapped AUC of about 0.96 with the original framework and just under 0.93 with a US-trained random forest. Only CD4+CD45RO+ memory cells were sequenced, in contrast to the original study, in which naive and memory CD4+ and CD8+ populations were covered. Of around 160 previously reported CMV-associated TCRbeta sequences, 55 to 75 appeared in the CD4+ memory repertoires, each in one to five individuals. The original-framework classifier achieved a median bootstrapped AUC of approximately 0.95 with a 95% CI of 0.76-1.00 on the Belgian cohort.

The V and J ends are trimmed by 6 bases and 5 bases, leaving 16 bases between them. The CDR3, cysteine through phenylalanine, is 15 amino acids long. The DNA shown is the 45-base CDR3, in frame from base 1. The germline V gene encodes CDR1 SGHAT and CDR2 FQNNGV. A FACSAria II was used to sort memory CD4+ T cells, defined as single viable CD3+CD4+CD8-CD45RO+ cells. CMV serostatus was determined with a Roche Elecsys assay detecting serum IgG against CMV pp150, pp28, p38 and p52. After the samples were thawed, total CD4+ T cells were enriched through positive selection using CD4 magnetic microbeads. The samples came from a separate study whose specific focus was interrogating the CD4+ T cell memory repertoire. Peripheral blood mononuclear cells were isolated and cryopreserved following standard operating procedures; serum was stored at -80 °C. Staining used CD3-PerCP (BW264/56), CD4-APC (RPA-T4), CD45RO-PE (UCHT1) and CD8-Pacific Orange (3B5) antibodies, with Sytox blue excluding non-viable cells.

In the case of this clone: Its binding antigen is unknown. No much larger clone exists at a distance of one base, and base qualities are not known.

Genomic DNA was extracted from sorted cells with the Quick-DNA Microprep Kit. Amplification of TCRbeta DNA was done with the immunoSEQ hsTCRbeta kit, following the protocol from the manufacturer. TCRbeta libraries were sequenced on an Illumina MiSeq instrument. The study's processing was this. Removing out-of-frame sequences left 2,204,828 distinct TCRbeta sequences, an average of roughly 68,000 per individual. Each individual was scored by the count of fewer than 200 previously reported CMV-associated TCRbeta sequences and the total productive distinct TCRbeta count. A beta-binomial model was reimplemented in Python, and random forests from scikit-learn, run with default parameters, were trained on data from the US cohort. Classifier performance on the Belgian cohort was reported as the median AUC with percentile confidence intervals calculated over 10,000 bootstrap iterations. What TCRdb holds here is the immuneACCESS table cut down to in-frame rearrangements. Part of the clones is not present; checked against another copy, under half of the missing clones reflect an unresolved V gene, and the others are unexplained. V and J calls and clone size are those listed in that table; D and trimming were worked out from the DNA. The sample table records 75,000 to 90,000 clones; around 80% of these occur just once. Of the sample, roughly 0.8% is held by the ten largest clones.

The TCR was taken from an adult in good health and CMV-seronegative. Input material: memory CD4+ T cells from blood. In this chain, TRBV11-2 is recombined with TRBJ1-4, and perhaps TRBD1 as D gene, on 6 matching bases. This receptor carries the CDR3 CASRPPGGQNEKLFF. The sequenced DNA is TGTGCCAGCAGACCACCCGGGGGCCAGAATGAAAAACTGTTTTTT.